The present entry profiles one T cell receptor beta chain with its context. Its antigen is not identified. The diagnoses drew upon clinical symptoms, serum thyroxine and TRAb, thyroid ultrasound and orbital computed tomography. Isolation of PBMCs was performed on 8 to 10 ml fresh peripheral blood. Trimming took 0 bases from V and 2 from J, leaving 7 bases between them. The germline V gene has CDR1 PRHDT and CDR2 FYEKMQ (reference sequence). The CDR3 totals 14 residues. The sample comes from a study of T cells in Graves' hyperthyroidism and ophthalmopathy. Notes on the study in general: A model of 13 V-J pairs discriminated ophthalmopathy from stable hyperthyroidism. Model output signaled ophthalmopathy a median approximately 6 months ahead of onset.

Regions amplified from RNA transcripts were the TCR beta CDR3 regions. Carried out on the TCR CDR3, a first-round RT-PCR used the HTBI primer set. TCRdb called the multiplex PCR reads again in MiXCR, with one record for every CDR3 protein. The repertoire includes some 740,000 distinct CDR3 sequences, 14% of them detected once, and about 10% sits in the top ten. The chain recombines TRBV13 with TRBJ2-5; weak D call: TRBD1 (5 bases). This receptor was taken from a woman younger than 30 with Graves' hyperthyroidism. What was sequenced was blood. CDR3 bases: TGTGCCAGCAGCTTAGGTGACAGACAAGAGACCCAGTACTTC. The encoded protein is CASSLGDRQETQYF.